The T cell receptor beta chain under discussion was sequenced for a study of T cell clonality in common variable immunodeficiency. Study findings and constraints: Fewer deletions and N-nucleotide insertions were reportedly seen in common variable immunodeficiency TCR beta sequences. T cell subpopulation sequencing would be needed to explain CVID clonality.

Only in-frame clones appear in the TCRdb table, and some are missing; sequencing was by immunoSEQ multiplex PCR. This set yields about 19,000 clones and no singletons; the top ten hold about 22%. In germline, CDR1 is MNHEY, CDR2 SVGEGT. The CDR3 loop spans 13 amino acids. Trimming stripped 7 bases from V and 4 bases from J, with 13 bases between. CVID subjects were about 14 female and 29 male, aged 9 to 64. Both groups were predominantly of Caucasian heritage. Blood came from CVID subjects not ill and not taking immunomodulatory or immunosuppressive medication. This clone was observed a handful of times. The antigen remains unidentified. The CDR3 end falls 3 residues outside the read, so it is completed with the germline J gene.

The J gene is TRBJ2-5, the V gene TRBV6-2 or TRBV6-3, with D possibly being TRBD2 (6 bases). The receptor was isolated from a human donor with common variable immunodeficiency. Material: peripheral blood mononuclear cells. Partial CDR3 DNA: TGTGCCAGCATCCGGGGTAGCGGAGAGACC. It yields the protein CASIRGSGET. The complete CDR3 protein is CASIRGSGETQYF.